The sequence of this T cell receptor beta chain was determined in a study of PD-1 blockade in classical Hodgkin lymphoma. TCRdb's copy holds only in-frame clones and misses some; the assay was immunoSEQ multiplex PCR. The profile shows 12,000 or so clones, around three quarters of them singletons. This CDR3 contains 13 residues. V shed 4 bases and J shed 7 bases, with 13 bases lying between them. CDR1 and CDR2 (germline): SEHNR, FQNEAQ (reference sequence). Broader study findings: Before treatment, TCR diversity in newly diagnosed patients was reportedly lower than in healthy donors.

Each and every patient relapsed after autologous stem cell transplantation, and patients got differing brentuximab vedotin exposure. This clone was counted a single time. What it recognizes is unknown. This sample comprised peripheral blood mononuclear cells (PBMCs), obtained at baseline. The source of this sequence is a human donor with classical Hodgkin lymphoma. The chain links TRBV7-9 to TRBJ1-2; tentative D call: TRBD1 (5 bases). DNA of the CDR3: TGTGCCAGCAGCTCCCCCCAGGGATTTGGCTACACCTTC. Its translation is CASSSPQGFGYTF.